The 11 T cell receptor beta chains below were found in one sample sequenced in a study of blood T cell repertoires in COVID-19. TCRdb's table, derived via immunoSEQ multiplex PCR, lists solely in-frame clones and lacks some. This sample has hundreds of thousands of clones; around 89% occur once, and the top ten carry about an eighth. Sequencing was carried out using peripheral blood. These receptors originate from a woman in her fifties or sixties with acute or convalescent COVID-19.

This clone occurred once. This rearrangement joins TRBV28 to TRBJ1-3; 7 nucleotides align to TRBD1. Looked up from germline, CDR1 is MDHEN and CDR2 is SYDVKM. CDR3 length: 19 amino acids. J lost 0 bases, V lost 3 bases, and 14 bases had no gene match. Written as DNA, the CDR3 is TGTGCCAGCAGTTTCCCCGTGGCAGGGGGTATATCCTCTGGAAACACCATATATTTT. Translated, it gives CASSFPVAGGISSGNTIYF.

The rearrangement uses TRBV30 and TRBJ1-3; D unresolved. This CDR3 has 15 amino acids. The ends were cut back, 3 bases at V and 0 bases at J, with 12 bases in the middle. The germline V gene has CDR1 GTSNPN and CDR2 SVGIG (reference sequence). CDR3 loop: CAWSPGWSSGNTIYF. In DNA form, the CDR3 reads TGTGCCTGGAGCCCCGGTTGGTCCTCTGGAAACACCATATATTTT.

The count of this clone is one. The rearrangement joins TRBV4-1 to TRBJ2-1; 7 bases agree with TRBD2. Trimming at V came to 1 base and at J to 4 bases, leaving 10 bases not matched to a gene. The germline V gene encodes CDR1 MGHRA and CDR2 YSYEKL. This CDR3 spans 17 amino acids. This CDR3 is CASSQVLWRERYNEQFF. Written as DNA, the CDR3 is TGCGCCAGCAGCCAAGTTCTTTGGCGGGAGAGGTACAATGAGCAGTTCTTC.

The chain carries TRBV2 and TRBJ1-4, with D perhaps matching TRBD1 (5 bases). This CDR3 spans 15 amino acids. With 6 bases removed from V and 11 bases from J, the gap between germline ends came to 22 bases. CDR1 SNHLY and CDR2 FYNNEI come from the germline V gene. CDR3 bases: TGTGCCAGCAGGCCTCAGGGTACCGGCCTAGGGAAACTGTTTTTT. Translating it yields CASRPQGTGLGKLFF.

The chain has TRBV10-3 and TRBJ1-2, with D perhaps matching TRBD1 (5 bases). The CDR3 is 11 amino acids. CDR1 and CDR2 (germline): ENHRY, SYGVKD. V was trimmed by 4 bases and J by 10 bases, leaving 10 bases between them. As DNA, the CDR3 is TGTGCCATCAGTGGGGGGGGAACCTACACCTTC. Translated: CAISGGGTYTF.

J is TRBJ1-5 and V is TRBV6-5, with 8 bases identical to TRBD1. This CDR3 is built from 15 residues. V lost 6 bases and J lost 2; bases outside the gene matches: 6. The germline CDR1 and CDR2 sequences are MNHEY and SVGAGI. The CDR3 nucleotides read TGTGCCAGCAGCTCGGACAGGGTGGGCAATCAGCCCCAGCATTTT. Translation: CASSSDRVGNQPQHF.

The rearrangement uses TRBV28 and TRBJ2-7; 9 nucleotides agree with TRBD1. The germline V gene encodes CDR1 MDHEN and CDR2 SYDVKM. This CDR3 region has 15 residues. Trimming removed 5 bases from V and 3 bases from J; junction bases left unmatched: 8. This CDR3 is CASSPTGGAIYEQYF. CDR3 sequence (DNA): TGTGCCAGCAGTCCAACAGGGGGCGCGATCTACGAGCAGTACTTC. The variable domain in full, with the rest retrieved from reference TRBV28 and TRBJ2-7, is DVKVTQSSRYLVKRTGEKVFLECVQDMDHENMFWYRQDPGLGLRLIYFSYDVKMKEKGDIPEGYSVSREKKERFSLILESASTNQTSMYLCASSPTGGAIYEQYFGPGTRLTVT.

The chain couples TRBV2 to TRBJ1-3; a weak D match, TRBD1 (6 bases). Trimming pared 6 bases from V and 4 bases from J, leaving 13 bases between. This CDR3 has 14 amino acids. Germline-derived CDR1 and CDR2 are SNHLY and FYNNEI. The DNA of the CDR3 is TGTGCCAGCAGCCGGGGAGGGGGAGGAAACACCATATATTTT. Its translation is CASSRGGGGNTIYF.

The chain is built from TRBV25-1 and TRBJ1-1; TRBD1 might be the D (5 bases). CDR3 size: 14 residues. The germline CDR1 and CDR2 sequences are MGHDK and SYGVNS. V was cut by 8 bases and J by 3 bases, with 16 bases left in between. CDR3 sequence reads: CASGLGGKDTEAFF. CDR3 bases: TGTGCCAGCGGACTTGGGGGGAAGGACACTGAAGCTTTCTTT.

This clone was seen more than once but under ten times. CDR3 nucleotides: TGTGCCAGCAACCGGGACAGCGGAAACTATGGCTACACCTTC. Protein sequence: CASNRDSGNYGYTF. This chain links TRBV28 with TRBJ1-2; TRBD1 aligns across 7 bases. Germline V CDR1 and CDR2: MDHEN, SYDVKM. The CDR3 loop spans 14 amino acids. The junction had 7 bases not matched to a gene; V was cut back by 7 bases and J by 2 bases.

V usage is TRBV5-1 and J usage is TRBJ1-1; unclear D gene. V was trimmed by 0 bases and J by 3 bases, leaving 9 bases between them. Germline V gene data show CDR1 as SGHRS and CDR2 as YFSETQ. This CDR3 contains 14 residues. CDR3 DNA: TGCGCCAGCAGCTTGGGACCCCGGGACACTGAAGCTTTCTTT. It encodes CASSLGPRDTEAFF.